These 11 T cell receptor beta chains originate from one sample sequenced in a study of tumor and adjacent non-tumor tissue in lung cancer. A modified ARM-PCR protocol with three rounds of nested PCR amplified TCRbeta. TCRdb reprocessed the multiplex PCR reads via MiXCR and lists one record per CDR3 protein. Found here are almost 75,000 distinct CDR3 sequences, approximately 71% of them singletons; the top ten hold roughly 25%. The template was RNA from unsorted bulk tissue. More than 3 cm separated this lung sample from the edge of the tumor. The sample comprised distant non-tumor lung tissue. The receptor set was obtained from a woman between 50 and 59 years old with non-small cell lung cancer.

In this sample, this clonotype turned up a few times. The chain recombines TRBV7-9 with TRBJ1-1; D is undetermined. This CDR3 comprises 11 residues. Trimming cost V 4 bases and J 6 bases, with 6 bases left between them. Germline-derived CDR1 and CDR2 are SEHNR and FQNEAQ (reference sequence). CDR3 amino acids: CASSYGAEAFF. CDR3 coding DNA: TGTGCCAGCAGCTACGGCGCTGAAGCTTTCTTT.

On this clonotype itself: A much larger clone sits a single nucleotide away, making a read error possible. Written as DNA, the CDR3 is TGTGCCAGCAGCGGCGGGGGCGGTCCTAGCACAGGTACGCAGTATTTT. Its translation is CASSGGGGPSTGTQYF. The rearrangement links TRBV28 to TRBJ2-3, with a tentative D call TRBD2 (7 bases). Per germline, CDR1 MDHEN and CDR2 SYDVKM. This CDR3 has 16 residues.

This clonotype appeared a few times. In nucleotides, the CDR3 is TGCGCCAGCGCCACCAGCGGGAGCCCCCAGTATTTT. Translated: CASATSGSPQYF. The chain is built from TRBV5-1 and TRBJ2-3; TRBD2 aligns across 8 bases. The CDR3 is 12 residues long. V shed 7 bases and J 12 bases; nucleotides not matched to a gene: 10. Germline loops: CDR1 SGHRS, CDR2 YFSETQ.

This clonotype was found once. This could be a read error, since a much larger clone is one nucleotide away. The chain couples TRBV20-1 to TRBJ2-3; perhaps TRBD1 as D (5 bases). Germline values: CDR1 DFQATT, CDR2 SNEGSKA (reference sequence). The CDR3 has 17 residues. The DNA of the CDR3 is TGCAGTGCTCGTAATAAAAAGACCCCCGAGCGCAGGGATACGCGGTATTTT. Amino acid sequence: CSARNKKTPERRDTRYF.

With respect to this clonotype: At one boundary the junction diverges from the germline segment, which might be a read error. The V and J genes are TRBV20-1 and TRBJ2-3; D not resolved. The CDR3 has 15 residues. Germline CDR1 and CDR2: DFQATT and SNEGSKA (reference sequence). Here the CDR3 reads CSALTPANGTDTQYF. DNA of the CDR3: TGCAGTGCCCTAACTCCGGCTAACGGCACAGATACGCAGTATTTC.

CDR3 sequence reads: CASSLDLWYEQYF. Here the CDR3 DNA reads TGTGCCAGCAGCTTAGATCTATGGTACGAGCAGTACTTC. This chain links TRBV11-2 with TRBJ2-7; D ambiguous. CDR3 length: 13 residues. The germline gives CDR1 SGHAT, CDR2 FQNNGV. Trimming removed 0 bases at V and 4 bases at J, with 7 bases between.

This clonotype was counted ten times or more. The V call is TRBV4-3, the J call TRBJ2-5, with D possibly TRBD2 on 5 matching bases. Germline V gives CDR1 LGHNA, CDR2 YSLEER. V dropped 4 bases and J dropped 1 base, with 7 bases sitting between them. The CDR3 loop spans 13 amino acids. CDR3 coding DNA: TGCGCCAGCAGCCTTGGGAGCCAAGAGACCCAGTACTTC. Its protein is CASSLGSQETQYF.

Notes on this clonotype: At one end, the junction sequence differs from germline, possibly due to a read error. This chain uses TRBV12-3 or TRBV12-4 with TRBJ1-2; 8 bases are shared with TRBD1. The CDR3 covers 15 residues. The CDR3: CASNFGADRVVGYTF. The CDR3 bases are TGTGCCAGCAATTTCGGTGCGGACAGGGTTGTTGGCTACACCTTT.

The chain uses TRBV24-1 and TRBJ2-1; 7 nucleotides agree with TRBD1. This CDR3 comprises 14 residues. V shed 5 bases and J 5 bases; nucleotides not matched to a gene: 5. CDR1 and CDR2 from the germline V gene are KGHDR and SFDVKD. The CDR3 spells CATSGNRGDNEQFF. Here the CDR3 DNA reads TGTGCCACCAGTGGGAACAGGGGAGACAATGAGCAGTTCTTC.

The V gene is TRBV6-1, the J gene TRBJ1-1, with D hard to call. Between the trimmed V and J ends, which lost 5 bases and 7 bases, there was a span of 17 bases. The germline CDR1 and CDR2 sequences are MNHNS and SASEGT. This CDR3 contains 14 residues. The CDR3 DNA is TGTGCCAGCAGTAGTGGGGTGCGCAGCTATGAAGCTTTCTTT. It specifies CASSSGVRSYEAFF.

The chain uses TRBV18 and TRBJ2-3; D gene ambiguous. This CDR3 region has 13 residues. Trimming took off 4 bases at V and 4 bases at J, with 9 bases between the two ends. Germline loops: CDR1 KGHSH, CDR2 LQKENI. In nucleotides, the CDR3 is TGTGCCAGCTCACGACCACAGCCAGATACGCAGTATTTT. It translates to CASSRPQPDTQYF. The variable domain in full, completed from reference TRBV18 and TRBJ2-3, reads NAGVMQNPRHLVRRRGQEARLRCSPMKGHSHVYWYRQLPEEGLKFMVYLQKENIIDESGMPKERFSAEFPKEGPSILRIQQVVRGDSAAYFCASSRPQPDTQYFGPGTRLTVL.